This T cell receptor (beta chain) was found in a study of shared clonotypes between healthy human individuals. Findings and caveats of the study: Sequencing depth was a factor that was expected to affect clonotype sharing among donors. Enrolling few donors narrowed the genetic and exposure-history diversity that was represented.

Worth noting for this clone: The target antigen is unknown.

Produced via immunoSEQ multiplex PCR; TCRdb's table is partial and in-frame only. Of hundreds of thousands of clones in the sample, 72% are singletons; the top ten hold less than 2%. Trimming shortened V by 8 bases and J by 0 bases, and 19 bases separated the two germline ends. Per the germline V gene, CDR1 is SQVTM and CDR2 is ANQGSEA. There are 15 residues in the CDR3. This clonotype was sampled from a woman in her thirties in good health. The chain carries TRBV29-1 and TRBJ2-5, with D possibly TRBD2 on 5 matching bases. The sample comprised memory CD4+ T cells sorted from blood. Indicated subset: CD45RA-negative fraction. CDR3: CSSSRSGSYQETQYF. The CDR3 DNA is TGCAGCTCCTCGAGGAGCGGTTCGTACCAAGAGACCCAGTACTTC.